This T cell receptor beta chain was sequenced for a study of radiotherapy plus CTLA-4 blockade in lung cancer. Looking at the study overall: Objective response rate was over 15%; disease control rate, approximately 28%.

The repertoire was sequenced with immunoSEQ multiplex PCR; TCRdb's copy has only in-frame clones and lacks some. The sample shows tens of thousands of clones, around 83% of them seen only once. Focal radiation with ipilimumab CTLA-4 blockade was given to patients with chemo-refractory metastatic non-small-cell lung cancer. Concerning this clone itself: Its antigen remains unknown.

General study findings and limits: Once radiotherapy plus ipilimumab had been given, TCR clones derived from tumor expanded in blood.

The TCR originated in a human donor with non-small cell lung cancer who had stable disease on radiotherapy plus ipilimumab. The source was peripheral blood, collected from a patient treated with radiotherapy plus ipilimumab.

The CDR3 sequence: CASSQDRVLAGDLGGSDTQYF. DNA of the CDR3: TGCGCCAGCAGCCAAGATCGAGTGTTAGCGGGAGATTTAGGAGGGTCAGATACGCAGTATTTT. The chain is built from TRBV4-1 and TRBJ2-3; 9 bases line up with TRBD2. This CDR3 is 21 amino acids long. V was pared by 0 bases and J by 4 bases, with 20 bases of the junction left unmatched. Germline loops: CDR1 MGHRA, CDR2 YSYEKL.